The 28 T cell receptor beta chains below come from one sample, sequenced in a study of shared clonotypes between healthy human individuals. Naive-designated CD8 cells lacked CD45RO, were positively enriched for CCR7, and omitted terminally differentiated effector memory CD45RA+ cells. Generated by immunoSEQ multiplex PCR, the TCRdb table keeps only in-frame clones and is missing some. The table includes about 600,000 clones, roughly 98% detected once. Sequences were obtained from naive CD8+ T cells sorted from blood. The receptors were sampled from a man between 25 and 39 years old in good health.

The sample holds a few counts of this clone. The genes are TRBV27 and TRBJ1-2; D possibly corresponds to TRBD1 (5 bases). The CDR3 has 12 amino acids. Between the trimmed V and J ends, which lost 6 bases and 10 bases, there was a span of 15 bases. The V gene's germline CDR1 is MNHEY and CDR2 SMNVEV (reference sequence). CDR3 in amino acids: CASRGDGMDYTF. The CDR3 nucleotides are TGTGCCAGCAGAGGGGACGGAATGGACTACACCTTC.

The genes are TRBV11-2 and TRBJ2-1; TRBD2 might be the D (5 bases). The V and J ends lost 5 bases and 0 bases respectively, with 11 bases between them. The CDR3 consists of 15 residues. Germline V gene sequence: CDR1 SGHAT, CDR2 FQNNGV. CDR3 sequence reads: CASSPIRGSYNEQFF. CDR3 in DNA: TGTGCCAGCAGCCCCATCCGGGGCTCCTACAATGAGCAGTTCTTC.

The chain uses TRBV7-9 and TRBJ1-5; D remains unclear. V lost 1 base, J lost 8 bases, and 6 bases lay in between. The CDR3 consists of 12 residues. CDR1 is SEHNR and CDR2 is FQNEAQ in the germline V gene (reference sequence). CDR3 nucleotides: TGTGCCAGCAGCTTAGAGGCTAAGCCCCAGCATTTT. Translated, it gives CASSLEAKPQHF.

The chain uses TRBV28 and TRBJ1-1; D unresolved. Per germline, CDR1 MDHEN and CDR2 SYDVKM. Trimming removed 4 bases at V and 4 bases at J, with 7 bases between. CDR3 length equals 12 residues. CDR3 DNA sequence: TGTGCCAGCAGTTCAGGTGTCACTGAAGCTTTCTTT. It specifies CASSSGVTEAFF.

The rearrangement joins TRBV6-4 to TRBJ2-1, with 8 positions matching TRBD2. V shed 6 bases, J shed 0 bases, and the junction held 4 bases outside the gene matches. The CDR3 is made up of 15 amino acids. Per germline, CDR1 MRHNA and CDR2 SNTAGT. CDR3 sequence: CASSPGTSSYNEQFF. In nucleotides, the CDR3 is TGTGCCAGCAGCCCCGGGACTAGCTCCTACAATGAGCAGTTCTTC.

The CDR3 nucleotides are TGCAGCGTTGAAAAGACCGGGACAGAAGATGAAAAACTGTTTTTT. Translated: CSVEKTGTEDEKLFF. The gene calls are TRBV29-1 and TRBJ1-4; 7 positions agree with TRBD1. The length of the CDR3 is 15 residues. The V and J ends lost 2 bases and 6 bases, in that order; junction bases with no gene match: 9. CDR1 is SQVTM and CDR2 is ANQGSEA in the germline V gene.

The chain links TRBV5-6 to TRBJ1-2, with D unclear. The CDR3 has 12 residues. V lost 4 bases, J lost 8 bases, and 12 bases lay in between. Germline V gives CDR1 SGHDT, CDR2 YYEEEE. The CDR3 DNA sequence: TGTGCCAGCAGCCACCTCTTGGGGGGCTACACCTTC. Encoded protein: CASSHLLGGYTF.

The chain carries TRBV11-2 and TRBJ2-1; the match to TRBD2 covers 7 bases. Germline loops: CDR1 SGHAT, CDR2 FQNNGV. V was clipped by 2 bases and J by 11 bases; unmatched bases: 3. The length of the CDR3 is 12 residues. For the CDR3, the DNA is TGTGCCAGCAGCTTAATAGCGGGCCAGCAGTTCTTC. This gives the protein CASSLIAGQQFF.

The chain carries TRBV28 and TRBJ2-2; 8 nucleotides agree with TRBD2. The CDR3 runs 14 residues. The germline V gene has CDR1 MDHEN and CDR2 SYDVKM. The V segment lost 4 bases and the J segment 4 bases; nucleotides outside the gene matches: 2. The CDR3 here is CASSSTSGTGELFF. DNA for the CDR3: TGTGCCAGCAGTTCTACTAGCGGCACCGGGGAGCTGTTTTTT. Looking up the rest from reference TRBV28 and TRBJ2-2 gives the full variable domain: DVKVTQSSRYLVKRTGEKVFLECVQDMDHENMFWYRQDPGLGLRLIYFSYDVKMKEKGDIPEGYSVSREKKERFSLILESASTNQTSMYLCASSSTSGTGELFFGEGSRLTVL.

The gene calls are TRBV6-6 and TRBJ2-3, with 8 bases lining up with TRBD1. Per the germline V gene, CDR1 is MNHNY and CDR2 is SVGAGI (reference sequence). The V and J ends lost 2 bases and 1 base, in that order; junction bases with no gene match: 5. The CDR3 covers 16 residues. The CDR3 coding sequence is TGTGCCAGCAGTTACCTAATGACAGGGGGCACAGATACGCAGTATTTT. Amino acids: CASSYLMTGGTDTQYF.

This clone was recorded only once. The chain couples TRBV7-9 to TRBJ2-1, with TRBD2 matching 8 bases. The junction had 15 bases not matched to a gene; V was cut back by 4 bases and J by 4 bases. The CDR3 length is 18 residues. CDR1 and CDR2 from the germline V gene are SEHNR and FQNEAQ (reference sequence). CDR3 protein: CASSSEVMVAGLYNEQFF. The CDR3 region has the DNA TGTGCCAGCAGCTCCGAAGTTATGGTAGCGGGACTGTACAATGAGCAGTTCTTC.

The V gene is TRBV29-1, the J gene TRBJ2-2, with TRBD2 as a possible D gene (5 bases). Germline values: CDR1 SQVTM, CDR2 ANQGSEA. CDR3 length: 14 amino acids. V was trimmed by 2 bases and J by 2 bases, leaving 9 bases between them. CDR3 protein: CSVESGDNTGELFF. In DNA form, the CDR3 reads TGCAGCGTTGAATCCGGGGATAACACCGGGGAGCTGTTTTTT.

For this clone: Other nucleotide sequences from this sample produce the same CDR3. The chain is built from TRBV7-9 and TRBJ2-1, with D tentatively TRBD2 (5 bases). In germline, CDR1 is SEHNR, CDR2 FQNEAQ (reference sequence). Trimming removed 4 bases from V and 0 bases from J, with 10 bases in between. The CDR3 has 15 amino acids. The CDR3 coding sequence is TGTGCCAGCAGCTCCGGACTTTCCTCCTACAATGAGCAGTTCTTC. Protein: CASSSGLSSYNEQFF.

The count of this clone is one. V and J are TRBV29-1 and TRBJ2-5; D is undetermined. The CDR3 contains 13 residues. Germline V gene lookup returns CDR1 SQVTM and CDR2 ANQGSEA. V was trimmed by 5 bases and J by 3 bases, leaving 13 bases between them. CDR3: CSVRVGTEETQYF. The CDR3 DNA reads TGCAGCGTTCGGGTAGGCACCGAAGAGACCCAGTACTTC.

The CDR3 region has the DNA TGTGCCAGCAGTTTTGGGGGGGCGGGCTCCTACGAGCAGTACTTC. Its protein product is CASSFGGAGSYEQYF. The V call is TRBV27, the J call TRBJ2-7, with D perhaps TRBD2 (7 bases). Deletions cut 3 bases from V and 0 bases from J, with 12 bases between. Germline values: CDR1 MNHEY, CDR2 SMNVEV (reference sequence). The CDR3 covers 15 residues.

Only one count was recorded for this clone. The chain is built from TRBV10-3 and TRBJ1-1; D not resolved. CDR1 is ENHRY and CDR2 is SYGVKD in the germline V gene. Trimming took 0 bases from V and 0 from J, leaving 8 bases between them. The CDR3 contains 15 residues. CDR3 nucleotide sequence: TGTGCCATCAGTGAGTCCGACCTATTGAACACTGAAGCTTTCTTT. Protein: CAISESDLLNTEAFF.

V gene TRBV29-1 combines with J gene TRBJ2-1; unclear D gene. Germline V gene sequence: CDR1 SQVTM, CDR2 ANQGSEA. CDR3 size: 13 residues. Written as DNA, the CDR3 is TGCACTTACACGGCTTCCTCCTACAATGAGCAGTTCTTC. This translates into CTYTASSYNEQFF.

The chain joins TRBV7-2 to TRBJ2-1, with 9 positions matching TRBD2. V dropped 5 bases and J dropped 2; count of bases not matched to a gene: 7. The CDR3 covers 16 residues. Per germline, CDR1 SGHTA and CDR2 FQGNSA. For the CDR3, the DNA is TGTGCCAGCAGCGTCCTAGCGGGAAGCCCCTACAATGAGCAGTTCTTC. Translating gives CASSVLAGSPYNEQFF. The whole variable domain, filled in from reference TRBV7-2 and TRBJ2-1, reads GAGVSQSPSNKVTEKGKDVELRCDPISGHTALYWYRQSLGQGLEFLIYFQGNSAPDKSGLPSDRFSAERTGGSVSTLTIQRTQQEDSAVYLCASSVLAGSPYNEQFFGPGTRLTVL.

The V gene is TRBV28, the J gene TRBJ1-1; D remains unclear. The V and J ends lost 10 bases and 0 bases respectively, with 9 bases between them. The germline gives CDR1 MDHEN, CDR2 SYDVKM. This CDR3 is 12 amino acids long. The CDR3 DNA reads as TGTGCCATACGAAGTCTGAACACTGAAGCTTTCTTT. It yields the protein CAIRSLNTEAFF.

The CDR3 coding sequence is TGTGCCAGCAGCTTAGGTCCAGGGGTTGCCAATCAGCCCCAGCATTTT. Translated, it gives CASSLGPGVANQPQHF. V and J are TRBV7-9 and TRBJ1-5, with a tentative D call TRBD1 (6 bases). This CDR3 region has 16 residues. The V gene's germline CDR1 is SEHNR and CDR2 FQNEAQ (reference sequence). The V end lost 1 base, the J end lost 3 bases, and 13 bases lay between the germline ends.

The chain links TRBV5-1 to TRBJ2-1; 14 bases align to TRBD2. The CDR3 runs 17 residues. Germline V gene lookup returns CDR1 SGHRS and CDR2 YFSETQ. V gave up 2 bases and J gave up 7 bases; unmatched junction bases: 8. Here the CDR3 DNA reads TGCGCCAGCAGCTTACTACCTCGGACTAGCGGGAGGAATGAGCAGTTCTTC. As protein: CASSLLPRTSGRNEQFF.

This chain links TRBV5-4 with TRBJ1-5; D is unresolved. Per the germline V gene, CDR1 is SGHNT and CDR2 is YYREEE (reference sequence). V was pared by 3 bases and J by 9 bases, with 10 bases between. This CDR3 has 12 residues. CDR3 protein: CASSYAGVPQHF. CDR3 sequence (DNA): TGTGCCAGCAGCTACGCTGGGGTGCCCCAGCATTTT.

V usage is TRBV10-2 and J usage is TRBJ1-5; no clear D gene. This CDR3 is built from 14 residues. Germline V gene sequence: CDR1 WSHSY, CDR2 SAAADI. V dropped 3 bases and J dropped 3 bases, with 9 bases sitting between them. This CDR3 is CASSEGWTNQPQHF. The DNA for the CDR3 is TGCGCCAGCAGTGAAGGTTGGACCAATCAGCCCCAGCATTTT.

This clone was seen only once. The rearrangement uses TRBV28 and TRBJ2-1; 8 bases map to TRBD2. V lost 5 bases, J lost 7 bases, and 7 bases stayed unmatched. This CDR3 region has 14 residues. The germline V gene encodes CDR1 MDHEN and CDR2 SYDVKM. CDR3 bases: TGTGCCAGCAGTAGCGGGAGTGGGCAGAATGAGCAGTTCTTC. As protein: CASSSGSGQNEQFF.

This chain connects TRBV2 to TRBJ2-1; D is perhaps TRBD2 (6 bases). This CDR3 comprises 13 residues. Germline values: CDR1 SNHLY, CDR2 FYNNEI. Trimming pared 8 bases from V and 7 bases from J, leaving 15 bases between. DNA of the CDR3: TGTGCCAGCGGGGAGGTTGTTGGAAATGAGCAGTTCTTC. It translates to CASGEVVGNEQFF.

The chain recombines TRBV19 with TRBJ1-1; D is undetermined. The CDR3 contains 16 residues. Trimming removed 4 bases at V and 0 bases at J, with 15 bases between. Germline assignment: CDR1 LNHDA and CDR2 SQIVND (reference sequence). CDR3 coding DNA: TGTGCCAGTAGTAAAGCCGCGCTGGAAATGAACACTGAAGCTTTCTTT. Its translation is CASSKAALEMNTEAFF.

The chain recombines TRBV7-9 with TRBJ2-2; the D is unclear. Trimming cost V 5 bases and J 8 bases, with 15 bases left between them. This CDR3 has 14 residues. Germline V gene sequence: CDR1 SEHNR, CDR2 FQNEAQ (reference sequence). For the CDR3, the DNA is TGTGCCAGCAGCGGTCTATCTAGGTCAGGGGAGCTGTTTTTT. This gives the protein CASSGLSRSGELFF.

This clone was observed a handful of times. This chain joins TRBV27 and TRBJ2-1; a weak D match, TRBD2 (5 bases). The CDR3 loop spans 16 amino acids. Germline values: CDR1 MNHEY, CDR2 SMNVEV (reference sequence). V was trimmed by 0 bases and J by 10 bases, leaving 19 bases between them. CDR3 in DNA: TGTGCCAGCAGTTTATCGTCCGGGAAAATAATTTGGGAGCAGTTCTTC. Its translation: CASSLSSGKIIWEQFF.